Sequencing of this T cell receptor beta chain was carried out in a study of shared clonotypes between healthy human individuals. Trimming removed 2 bases from V and 8 bases from J, with 13 bases in between. This CDR3 is 14 amino acids long. Germline loops: CDR1 LNHNV, CDR2 YYDKDF (reference sequence). The repertoire was sequenced with immunoSEQ multiplex PCR; TCRdb's copy has only in-frame clones and lacks some. The repertoire holds around 2,000,000 clones, with roughly 94% as singletons. The receptor comes from a man aged 18 to 35 in good health. Input material: naive CD4+ T cells sorted from blood. The subset: CD45RA+ positively selected. The chain is built from TRBV15 and TRBJ2-1; TRBD2 might be the D (6 bases). The CDR3 bases are TGTGCCACCAGCAGATCACTAGCCGGGGATGAGCAGTTCTTC. This translates into CATSRSLAGDEQFF.